This passage covers 13 T cell receptor beta chains from one sample sequenced in a study of OX40 agonist ivuxolimab in advanced cancers. Library generation was performed with the immunoSEQ multiplex PCR assay. TCRdb limited this immuneACCESS table to in-frame rearrangements with V and J called. A share of clones is missing; checked studies link under half to unresolved V genes, and the rest is unexplained. This sample is represented by approximately 50,000 clones; over 80% of them were singletons. Clones ranked in the top ten supply approximately 13% of the sample. The input for sequencing was CD4+ or CD8+ T cells sorted from blood, taken in a trial of the OX40 agonist ivuxolimab. These receptor sequences come from an adult with an advanced solid tumor such as melanoma, head and neck, liver or kidney cancer.

The chain combines TRBV19 with TRBJ2-1; no reliable D call. CDR1 and CDR2 (germline): LNHDA, SQIVND (reference sequence). With 5 bases removed from V and 4 bases from J, the gap between germline ends came to 6 bases. CDR3 length equals 12 residues. Here the CDR3 reads CASSVGYNEQFF. The CDR3 DNA reads as TGTGCCAGTAGTGTTGGTTACAATGAGCAGTTCTTC. Variable domain in full (rest from reference TRBV19 and TRBJ2-1): DGGITQSPKYLFRKEGQNVTLSCEQNLNHDAMYWYRQDPGQGLRLIYYSQIVNDFQKGDIAEGYSVSREKKESFPLTVTSAQKNPTAFYLCASSVGYNEQFFGPGTRLTVL.

This clone appeared a single time. The chain links TRBV6-6 to TRBJ2-7; 8 bases agree with TRBD1. Looked up from germline, CDR1 is MNHNY and CDR2 is SVGAGI (reference sequence). The CDR3 sequence is 15 residues long. Germline trimming cut 5 bases from V and 0 bases from J; bases unmatched to any gene: 6. The CDR3 coding sequence is TGTGCCAGCAGTCGCGGACAGGGCTTCTCCTACGAGCAGTACGTC. Its translation: CASSRGQGFSYEQYV.

The chain recombines TRBV7-9 with TRBJ2-7; weak D call: TRBD2 (6 bases). Per germline, CDR1 SEHNR and CDR2 FQNEAQ (reference sequence). The CDR3 runs 13 residues. The ends were cut back, 6 bases at V and 0 bases at J, with 9 bases in the middle. In DNA form, the CDR3 reads TGTGCCAGCAGTGGCGGGAACTCCTACGAGCAGTACTTC. Translated, it gives CASSGGNSYEQYF.

This clone was found once. The V call is TRBV9, the J call TRBJ1-2; a possible D gene is TRBD1 (5 bases). V was clipped by 0 bases and J by 2 bases, with 11 bases between them. The CDR3 runs to 15 residues. CDR1 is SGDLS, CDR2 YYNGEE, per germline. DNA of the CDR3: TGTGCCAGCAGCGTAGGGGGGATAGGCAACTATGGCTACACCTTC. Its protein is CASSVGGIGNYGYTF.

The chain is built from TRBV5-1 and TRBJ1-1; TRBD1 matches at 8 bases. Germline V gives CDR1 SGHRS, CDR2 YFSETQ. The CDR3 loop spans 15 amino acids. Losses at the gene ends were 4 bases for V and 6 bases for J; bases not matched to a gene: 11. The CDR3 bases are TGCGCCAGCAGCGAAAGGGGGCAGGGGGCCGCTGAAGCTTTCTTT. As protein: CASSERGQGAAEAFF.

The chain is built from TRBV7-2 and TRBJ2-2, with 7 bases that match TRBD2. The CDR3 extends over 16 amino acids. Trimming at V came to 2 bases and at J to 0 bases, leaving 3 bases not matched to a gene. The germline gives CDR1 SGHTA, CDR2 FQGNSA. CDR3 bases: TGTGCCAGCAGCTTACAAGCGGGAACGAACACCGGGGAGCTGTTTTTT. This translates into CASSLQAGTNTGELFF.

The V and J genes are TRBV2 and TRBJ1-1; 7 nucleotides align to TRBD1. Trimming removed 4 bases from V and 5 bases from J; junction bases left unmatched: 10. Germline V CDR1 and CDR2: SNHLY, FYNNEI. CDR3 length: 15 residues. The CDR3 reads CASSAEGGARTEAFF. The CDR3 nucleotides are TGTGCCAGCAGTGCGGAAGGGGGCGCGAGGACTGAAGCTTTCTTT.

The table lists this clone with a count of one. V usage is TRBV28 and J usage is TRBJ1-5; tentative D call: TRBD1 (5 bases). The V gene lost 6 bases and the J gene lost 6 bases, with 15 bases spanning the gap. Germline V gene lookup returns CDR1 MDHEN and CDR2 SYDVKM. This CDR3 has 14 amino acids. The CDR3, as DNA: TGTGCCAGCAGCCCGGGGGAGGTGAGTCAGCCCCAGCATTTT. Protein: CASSPGEVSQPQHF.

The rearrangement links TRBV28 to TRBJ2-5, with D maybe TRBD1 (6 bases). TRBJ2-7 matches the DNA end more closely, so the J call is doubtful. CDR1 and CDR2 from the germline V gene are MDHEN and SYDVKM. The CDR3 is 15 residues long. The CDR3: CASSLTRGNSYEQYF. In DNA form, the CDR3 reads TGTGCCAGCAGTTTAACCAGGGGTAATTCCTACGAGCAGTACTTC.

This clone was seen more than once but under ten times. The V gene is TRBV5-1, the J gene TRBJ1-6; D remains unclear. Deletions cut 0 bases from V and 8 bases from J, with 12 bases between. Germline V gene sequence: CDR1 SGHRS, CDR2 YFSETQ. This CDR3 contains 15 residues. CDR3 bases: TGCGCCAGCAGCTTGGAGCCATCCGGTGATTCACCCCTCCACTTT. It codes for CASSLEPSGDSPLHF.

This chain uses TRBV19 with TRBJ2-5; 11 nucleotides line up with TRBD1. The J call may not be correct, given that the DNA end is closer to TRBJ2-7. The V gene's germline CDR1 is LNHDA and CDR2 SQIVND (reference sequence). The CDR3 consists of 15 residues. The CDR3: CASTSGTGGLYEQYF. CDR3 DNA: TGTGCCAGCACTTCCGGGACAGGGGGTTTATACGAGCAGTACTTC.

Only one count was recorded for this clone. This CDR3 fails to terminate in the conserved phenylalanine or tryptophan, so it likely reflects a read error. The DNA is omitted, as the CDR3 cannot be located on it reliably, and the CDR3 follows TCRdb's listing. The V gene is TRBV6-5, the J gene TRBJ2-3. From its first to its last residue, the CDR3 has 13 amino acids. Per germline, CDR1 MNHEY and CDR2 SVGAGI. The CDR3 region is CASSYPRLRVAFY.

This chain uses TRBV5-4 with TRBJ1-2, with D possibly matching TRBD1 (6 bases). Germline CDR1 is SGHNT and CDR2 is YYREEE (reference sequence). Between the trimmed V and J ends, which lost 1 base and 3 bases, there was a span of 13 bases. The CDR3 is 15 residues long. CDR3 sequence (DNA): TGTGCCAGCAGCTTGTTTGGGGGGCGAGACTATGGCTACACCTTC. This translates into CASSLFGGRDYGYTF.